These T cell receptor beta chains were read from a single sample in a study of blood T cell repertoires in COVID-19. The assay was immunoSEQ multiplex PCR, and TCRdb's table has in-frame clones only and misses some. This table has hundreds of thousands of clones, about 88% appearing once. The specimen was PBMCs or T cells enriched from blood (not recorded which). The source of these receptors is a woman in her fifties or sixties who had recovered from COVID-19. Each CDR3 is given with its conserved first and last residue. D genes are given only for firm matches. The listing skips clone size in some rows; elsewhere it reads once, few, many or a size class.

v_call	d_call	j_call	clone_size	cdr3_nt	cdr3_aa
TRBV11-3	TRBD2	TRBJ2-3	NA	TGTGCCAGCAGCTTAAGGCGGGGGGGAGAGAGCACAGATACGCAGTATTTT	CASSLRRGGESTDTQYF
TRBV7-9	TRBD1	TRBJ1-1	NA	TGTGCCAGCAGCGGAGGGGGCTCGAACACTGAAGCTTTCTTT	CASSGGGSNTEAFF
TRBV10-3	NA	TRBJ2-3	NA	TGTGCCATCAGTGAGTCCACCAGGGTGAGGACAGATACGCAGTATTTT	CAISESTRVRTDTQYF
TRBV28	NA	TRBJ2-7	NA	TGTGCCAGCAACCGGTATGGGGGGAACTACGAGCAGTACTTC	CASNRYGGNYEQYF
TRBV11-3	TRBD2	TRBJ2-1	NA	TGTGCCAGCGGACTAGACTCCTACAATGAGCAGTTCTTC	CASGLDSYNEQFF
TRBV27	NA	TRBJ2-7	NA	TGTGCCAGCAGTTTATCTCCCGTGCCGGGCGGGACTTTCTACGAGCAGTACTTC	CASSLSPVPGGTFYEQYF
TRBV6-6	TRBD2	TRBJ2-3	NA	TGTGCCAGCAGTCCCCTAAGCGGGAGCCGCACAGATACGCAGTATTTT	CASSPLSGSRTDTQYF
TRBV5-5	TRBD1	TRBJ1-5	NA	TGTGCCAGCAGCCAGGAGGACAGGGGCAATCAGCCCCAGCATTTT	CASSQEDRGNQPQHF
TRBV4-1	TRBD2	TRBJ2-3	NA	TGCGCCAGCAGCGCCCTAGCGGGAGATATAGATACGCAGTATTTT	CASSALAGDIDTQYF
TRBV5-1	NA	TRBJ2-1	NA	TGCGCCACCCAGAGGAGTCCAACAGGGAATGAGCAGTTCTTC	CATQRSPTGNEQFF
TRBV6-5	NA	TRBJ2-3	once	TGTGCCAGTGGGTCTTGGGAGAGGACAGATACGCAGTATTTT	CASGSWERTDTQYF
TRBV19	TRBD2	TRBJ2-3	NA	TGTGCCAGTAGCCGAATAGCGGGAGGCCCAATACAGAGAGATACGCAGTATTTT	CASSRIAGGPIQRDTQYF
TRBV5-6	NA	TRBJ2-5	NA	TGTGCCAGCAGCTTGAGGAAGACGGGGGGCAGTGAGACCCAGTACTTC	CASSLRKTGGSETQYF
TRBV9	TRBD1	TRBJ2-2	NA	TGTGCCAGCAGCGTAAAGGGACAGGGGACCGGGGAGCTGTTTTTT	CASSVKGQGTGELFF
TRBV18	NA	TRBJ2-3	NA	TGTGCCAGCTCACCGGTACCGGGATTTGGCACAGATACGCAGTATTTT	CASSPVPGFGTDTQYF
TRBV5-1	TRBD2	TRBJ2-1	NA	TGCGCCAGCAGCTTGCTGGCTAGCGGGAGCCACAATGAGCAGTTCTTC	CASSLLASGSHNEQFF
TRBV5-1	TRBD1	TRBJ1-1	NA	TGCGCCAGCAGCAAACGGACAGGTCTCAACTGGGACACTGAAGCTTTCTTT	CASSKRTGLNWDTEAFF
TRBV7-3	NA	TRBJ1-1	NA	TGTGCCAGCAGCGGGGCGTCTGGCACTGAAGCTTTCTTT	CASSGASGTEAFF
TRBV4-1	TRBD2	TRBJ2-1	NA	TGCGCCAGCAGCACCCGGACTAGCGGAGCCGGGGATGAGCAGTTCTTC	CASSTRTSGAGDEQFF
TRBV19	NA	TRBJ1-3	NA	TGTGCCAGTAGTATCTCCGCGTTCTCTGGAAACACCATATATTTT	CASSISAFSGNTIYF
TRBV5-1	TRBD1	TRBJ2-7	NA	TGCGCCAGCAGCTTGGTGGGGGACAGGGGGTACGAGCAGTACTTC	CASSLVGDRGYEQYF
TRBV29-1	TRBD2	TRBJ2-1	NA	TGCAGCGTTGACCTAGCGGGACGAGTTCGGAATGAGCAGTTCTTC	CSVDLAGRVRNEQFF
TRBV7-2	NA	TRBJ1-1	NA	TGTGCCAGCAGCTTAAATCCCAGTTACGAAGCTTTCTTT	CASSLNPSYEAFF